This T cell receptor beta chain was recorded in a study of blood T cell repertoires in COVID-19. Using immunoSEQ multiplex PCR, the repertoire was profiled, and TCRdb retains in-frame clones only, with some absent. The table shows about 120,000 clones, with roughly 76% occurring only once. There are 15 residues in the CDR3. V shed 5 bases and J 7 bases; nucleotides not matched to a gene: 10. Germline V lookup: CDR1 MGHDK, CDR2 SYGVNS. Sequencing was carried out using peripheral blood. This chain joins TRBV25-1 and TRBJ1-1, with TRBD1 matching over 10 bases. The clonotype was recovered from a human donor in a cohort sampled during active COVID-19. The DNA of the CDR3 is TGTGCCAGCAGTATTCTAGGGACAGGGGAGGATGAAGCTTTCTTT. It codes for CASSILGTGEDEAFF.